Below, 19 T cell receptor beta chains from the same sample are listed, as sequenced in a study of T cells in Graves' hyperthyroidism and ophthalmopathy. RNA transcripts provided the source from which TCR beta CDR3 regions were amplified. TCR CDR3 regions were first amplified by RT-PCR with HTBI primers. TCRdb used MiXCR to reprocess the multiplex PCR reads, holding one entry per CDR3 protein. The sample includes 620,000 or so distinct CDR3 sequences, more than 12% of them seen just once. The sequenced sample consisted of blood. These TCRs come from a woman aged 50 to 60 with Graves' ophthalmopathy.

This clonotype was observed at least ten times. V usage is TRBV5-1 and J usage is TRBJ2-3, with TRBD2 matching 7 bases. CDR1 is SGHRS and CDR2 is YFSETQ in the germline V gene. The CDR3 has 18 amino acids. Trimming at V came to 0 bases and at J to 0 bases, leaving 10 bases not matched to a gene. The CDR3, as DNA: TGCGCCAGCAGCTTGGCTATCGGGAGGCCCACTAGCACAGATACGCAGTATTTT. Protein product: CASSLAIGRPTSTDTQYF.

This clonotype was recorded at least ten times. The chain links TRBV12-3 or TRBV12-4 to TRBJ2-3; 13 bases map to TRBD2. V was pared by 6 bases and J by 4 bases, with 7 bases of the junction left unmatched. The CDR3 runs to 16 residues. The CDR3 is CASSELAGGPADTQYF. DNA for the CDR3: TGTGCCAGCAGCGAACTAGCGGGAGGGCCTGCAGATACGCAGTATTTT.

On this clonotype itself: Possible read error: a much larger clone is one base away. V gene TRBV9 combines with J gene TRBJ2-7, with TRBD1 identical over 7 bases. The trim removed 3 bases at V and 2 bases at J, leaving 11 bases unmatched. The CDR3 consists of 16 residues. CDR1 and CDR2 (germline): SGDLS, YYNGEE. CDR3 sequence: CASSETGTAIPYEQYF. The DNA of the CDR3 is TGTGCCAGCAGCGAGACCGGGACAGCGATCCCCTACGAGCAGTACTTC.

V gene TRBV20-1 combines with J gene TRBJ2-2; 7 bases map to TRBD1. V lost 3 bases to trimming and J lost 3 bases; unmatched junction nucleotides: 7. CDR3 length: 15 amino acids. Germline values: CDR1 DFQATT, CDR2 SNEGSKA (reference sequence). CDR3 region: CSARGQTGYTGELFF. The CDR3 DNA is TGCAGTGCTAGGGGACAGACAGGTTACACCGGGGAGCTGTTTTTT.

There are many counts of this clonotype. V gene TRBV29-1 combines with J gene TRBJ1-2; perhaps TRBD1 as D (5 bases). The CDR3 has 12 residues. Germline lookup yields CDR1 SQVTM and CDR2 ANQGSEA. The V gene lost 5 bases and the J gene lost 4 bases, with 11 bases spanning the gap. CDR3 protein: CSVLGESYGYTF. Here the CDR3 DNA reads TGCAGCGTTTTGGGGGAAAGCTATGGCTACACCTTC.

In this sample, this clonotype turned up many times. V usage is TRBV28 and J usage is TRBJ1-1; D gene ambiguous. From germline, CDR1 is MDHEN and CDR2 SYDVKM. V dropped 3 bases and J dropped 9 bases, with 11 bases sitting between them. CDR3 length: 12 residues. The CDR3: CASSFRAAKAFF. The CDR3 DNA is TGTGCCAGCAGTTTCCGGGCAGCAAAAGCTTTCTTT. The variable domain in full, with the rest retrieved from reference TRBV28 and TRBJ1-1, is DVKVTQSSRYLVKRTGEKVFLECVQDMDHENMFWYRQDPGLGLRLIYFSYDVKMKEKGDIPEGYSVSREKKERFSLILESASTNQTSMYLCASSFRAAKAFFGQGTRLTVV.

V is TRBV20-1 and J is TRBJ1-5, with no clear D. Trimming took 5 bases from V and 3 from J, leaving 14 bases between them. Germline V gene sequence: CDR1 DFQATT, CDR2 SNEGSKA (reference sequence). This CDR3 comprises 14 residues. The CDR3 DNA reads as TGCAGTGCTGTAAGACGGTCCCCCAATCAGCCCCAGCATTTT. Residues: CSAVRRSPNQPQHF.

This clonotype was picked up many times. The chain links TRBV28 to TRBJ1-4, with D possibly TRBD1 on 6 matching bases. The CDR3 totals 12 residues. Germline CDR1 is MDHEN and CDR2 is SYDVKM. V was pared by 3 bases and J by 12 bases, with 11 bases between. The CDR3 is CASSFFGGELFF. The DNA of the CDR3 is TGTGCCAGCAGTTTTTTTGGGGGCGAACTGTTTTTT.

The rearrangement uses TRBV20-1 and TRBJ2-1; TRBD2 agrees at 10 bases. V lost 2 bases and J lost 5; bases outside the gene matches: 6. The CDR3 has 15 amino acids. Germline values: CDR1 DFQATT, CDR2 SNEGSKA (reference sequence). The CDR3 nucleotides are TGCAGTGCTAGAAAACTAGCGGGAAAAGACAATGAGCAGTTCTTC. Encoded protein: CSARKLAGKDNEQFF.

This clonotype was counted many times. The genes are TRBV20-1 and TRBJ2-7; 7 bases line up with TRBD2. The CDR3 is 14 residues long. Per the germline V gene, CDR1 is DFQATT and CDR2 is SNEGSKA (reference sequence). Here the CDR3 reads CRAEVGGSYYEQYF. CDR3 DNA: TGCAGAGCTGAGGTCGGGGGGTCCTACTACGAGCAGTACTTC.

The gene calls are TRBV20-1 and TRBJ1-3; 7 bases fit TRBD1. Per the germline V gene, CDR1 is DFQATT and CDR2 is SNEGSKA (reference sequence). Germline trimming cut 6 bases from V and 4 bases from J; bases unmatched to any gene: 3. CDR3 size: 12 residues. CDR3 nucleotide sequence: TGCAGTGCCACGGGACAGGGAAACACCATATATTTT. Amino acid sequence: CSATGQGNTIYF.

A few counts support this clonotype. The V gene is TRBV3-1, the J gene TRBJ2-1, with 14 nucleotides matching TRBD2. Germline-derived CDR1 and CDR2 are LGHDT and YNNKEL (reference sequence). The CDR3 consists of 15 residues. Trimming cost V 4 bases and J 13 bases; bases outside gene matches: 9. The CDR3 spells CASSPRLTSGRDQFF. CDR3 in DNA: TGTGCCAGCAGCCCCCGATTGACTAGCGGGAGGGACCAGTTCTTC.

This clonotype was detected ten times or more. The chain recombines TRBV28 with TRBJ1-5; the D is unclear. The V gene lost 5 bases and the J gene lost 3 bases, with 11 bases spanning the gap. CDR3 size: 14 residues. Looked up from germline, CDR1 is MDHEN and CDR2 is SYDVKM. For the CDR3, the DNA is TGTGCCAGCAGTCCGGCAGGTTACAATCAGCCCCAGCATTTT. It translates to CASSPAGYNQPQHF.

This clonotype occurred many times. This sequence joins TRBV12-3 or TRBV12-4 and TRBJ2-7, with D possibly being TRBD1 (6 bases). CDR3 size: 15 residues. CDR3 in amino acids: CASIGTSKFGYEQYF. CDR3 DNA sequence: TGTGCATCGATAGGGACATCTAAATTTGGCTACGAGCAGTACTTC.

The chain uses TRBV6-2 or TRBV6-3 and TRBJ2-7; TRBD2 agrees at 7 bases. The germline V gene has CDR1 MNHEY and CDR2 SVGEGT. The CDR3 has 17 residues. After removal of 3 bases from V and 2 bases from J, the junction contained 13 bases not matched to a gene. The DNA of the CDR3 is TGTGCCAGCAGTTATTCTGCAACTCGCGGGAGTACCTACGAGCAGTACTTC. It specifies CASSYSATRGSTYEQYF.

This clonotype was observed at least ten times. The chain has TRBV6-2 or TRBV6-3 and TRBJ2-7; TRBD1 agrees at 7 bases. The J segment lost 2 bases and the V segment lost 5 bases, leaving 12 bases of the junction unmatched. This CDR3 contains 16 residues. CDR1 is MNHEY, CDR2 SVGEGT, per germline. The CDR3 here is CASSDRDSPSTYEQYF. CDR3 sequence (DNA): TGTGCCAGCAGTGACAGGGACAGTCCTTCTACCTACGAGCAGTACTTC.

This clonotype came up a few times. The chain joins TRBV29-1 to TRBJ1-1; weak D call: TRBD1 (5 bases). V lost 6 bases to trimming and J lost 8 bases, with 13 bases between them. CDR3 length: 11 amino acids. In germline, CDR1 is SQVTM, CDR2 ANQGSEA. CDR3 sequence reads: CSVGTPWEAFF. The CDR3 nucleotides read TGCAGCGTCGGGACTCCCTGGGAAGCTTTCTTT.

This clonotype was counted a few times. CDR3 sequence (DNA): TGCGCCAGCAGCTTGGTTTTGGGCTCCGAGACCCAGTACTTC. Its translation: CASSLVLGSETQYF. The V call is TRBV5-1, the J call TRBJ2-5, with D hard to call. Germline CDR1 and CDR2: SGHRS and YFSETQ. V shed 0 bases and J shed 5 bases, with 11 bases lying between them. There are 14 residues in the CDR3.

Comments on this clonotype: One end of the junction does not line up with germline, which may come from a read error. The V and J genes are TRBV7-9 and TRBJ2-1; D remains ambiguous. The germline V gene has CDR1 SEHNR and CDR2 FQNEAQ (reference sequence). This CDR3 region has 16 residues. The DNA for the CDR3 is TGTGCCACCAGCTTAGGCTCCGGTTTGGCTCGGGATGAGCAGTTCTTC. As protein: CATSLGSGLARDEQFF.